Shown below are 14 T cell receptor beta chains from a single sample sequenced in a study of shared clonotypes between healthy human individuals. Clones were sequenced by immunoSEQ multiplex PCR, and TCRdb holds only the in-frame ones, with some missing. The sample consists of approximately 980,000 clones, approximately 76% of them appearing once. The specimen sequenced was memory CD4+ T cells sorted from blood. This sample's subset: CD45RA-negative fraction. All receptors come from a man aged 18 to 29 in good health.

The chain employs TRBV7-2 and TRBJ2-7; weak D call: TRBD2 (5 bases). V was clipped by 6 bases and J by 7 bases, with 10 bases between them. This CDR3 contains 11 residues. The germline V gene has CDR1 SGHTA and CDR2 FQGNSA. In DNA, the CDR3 is TGTGCCAGCAGTATTCGGGAAGAGCAGTACTTC. This translates into CASSIREEQYF.

The chain uses TRBV7-9 and TRBJ2-7, with TRBD1 identical over 7 bases. Germline V CDR1 and CDR2: SEHNR, FQNEAQ (reference sequence). The CDR3 is 17 residues long. The junction had 9 bases not matched to a gene; V was cut back by 0 bases and J by 1 base. CDR3 amino acids: CASSLALQTGLSYEQYF. In DNA form, the CDR3 reads TGTGCCAGCAGCTTAGCGCTCCAGACAGGGTTATCCTACGAGCAGTACTTC. Full variable domain (outside the CDR3, taken from reference TRBV7-9 and TRBJ2-7): DTGVSQNPRHKITKRGQNVTFRCDPISEHNRLYWYRQTLGQGPEFLTYFQNEAQLEKSRLLSDRFSAERPKGSFSTLEIQRTEQGDSAMYLCASSLALQTGLSYEQYFGPGTRLTVT.

The chain links TRBV6-1 to TRBJ1-4; possibly TRBD1 for D (5 bases). CDR3 length equals 13 residues. Per the germline V gene, CDR1 is MNHNS and CDR2 is SASEGT. Trimming stripped 8 bases from V and 11 bases from J, with 18 bases between. The CDR3 DNA reads TGTGCCAGCGGGGAAGGGGCCGGGGGGAAACTGTTTTTT. It translates to CASGEGAGGKLFF.

The chain uses TRBV18 and TRBJ1-1, with 12 bases that match TRBD1. V lost 3 bases to trimming and J lost 1 base; unmatched junction nucleotides: 6. The CDR3 covers 17 residues. Germline V CDR1 and CDR2: KGHSH, LQKENI. CDR3: CASSPWDRGPQNTEAFF. DNA of the CDR3: TGTGCCAGCTCACCGTGGGACAGGGGGCCTCAGAACACTGAAGCTTTCTTT.

The chain uses TRBV5-5 and TRBJ1-5; D gene unclear. The germline gives CDR1 SGHKS, CDR2 YYEKEE (reference sequence). V shed 4 bases and J shed 3 bases, with 17 bases lying between them. The CDR3 loop spans 16 amino acids. CDR3 protein: CASSRVWGNANQPQHF. The CDR3 DNA reads TGTGCCAGCAGCCGCGTATGGGGAAACGCCAATCAGCCCCAGCATTTT.

This clone was seen only once. This rearrangement joins TRBV28 to TRBJ2-1; D is uncertain. The CDR3 spans 14 residues. Germline CDR1 MDHEN, CDR2 SYDVKM. The V end was cut by 10 bases, the J end by 0 bases, with 13 bases between. CDR3 residues: CATGRRSSYNEQFF. As DNA, the CDR3 is TGTGCCACCGGACGGCGGAGCTCCTACAATGAGCAGTTCTTC.

For this clone: Its ends do not fully match the called genes, so a read error is possible. The chain employs TRBV6-1 and TRBJ1-5; possibly TRBD1 for D (6 bases). From germline, CDR1 is MNHNS and CDR2 SASEGT. The CDR3 is 16 residues long. CDR3 bases: TGTGCCAGCAGAGAAGCGGGTAAAGGGGGAAATCAGCCCCAGCATTTT. Its translation is CASREAGKGGNQPQHF.

This clone was observed at least ten times. In nucleotides, the CDR3 is TGTGCCAGCAGCTTATCCGCAGGGGGCTTTGAAAAACTGTTTTTT. It is translated as CASSLSAGGFEKLFF. This chain joins TRBV7-2 and TRBJ1-4; 8 bases line up with TRBD1. With V trimmed by 2 bases and J by 7 bases, 6 bases remained unmatched. The V gene's germline CDR1 is SGHTA and CDR2 FQGNSA. The length of the CDR3 is 15 residues.

The chain joins TRBV14 to TRBJ1-1; no reliable D call. V shed 1 base and J shed 4 bases, with 10 bases lying between them. Looked up from germline, CDR1 is SGHDN and CDR2 is FVKESK. This CDR3 spans 14 amino acids. The CDR3 sequence is CASSQGGRGTEAFF. The CDR3 nucleotides read TGTGCCAGCAGCCAAGGAGGACGGGGCACTGAAGCTTTCTTT.

This clone was picked up many times. The chain links TRBV29-1 to TRBJ1-4, with D possibly matching TRBD1 (6 bases). The V end lost 4 bases, the J end lost 8 bases, and 14 bases lay between the germline ends. CDR3 length: 13 residues. The germline gives CDR1 SQVTM, CDR2 ANQGSEA. Written as DNA, the CDR3 is TGCAGCGTTGGGGACACACCGAGGGAAAAACTGTTTTTT. Protein: CSVGDTPREKLFF.

The genes are TRBV28 and TRBJ1-1; D gene ambiguous. Germline V CDR1 and CDR2: MDHEN, SYDVKM. V lost 11 bases and J 4 bases, leaving 17 bases between the germline ends. The CDR3 covers 13 residues. For the CDR3, the DNA is TGTGCCTGTGCGGGCGGCTGGGGCACTGAAGCTTTCTTT. The encoded protein is CACAGGWGTEAFF.

This sequence joins TRBV5-6 and TRBJ1-5, with 7 positions matching TRBD1. Germline values: CDR1 SGHDT, CDR2 YYEEEE. This CDR3 has 16 residues. V was clipped by 2 bases and J by 1 base; unmatched bases: 6. The CDR3 DNA reads as TGTGCCAGCAGCTTCAGGGGGTTGACGAGCAATCAGCCCCAGCATTTT. As protein: CASSFRGLTSNQPQHF. Filled out from reference TRBV5-6 and TRBJ1-5, the complete variable domain reads DAGVTQSPTHLIKTRGQQVTLRCSPKSGHDTVSWYQQALGQGPQFIFQYYEEEERQRGNFPDRFSGHQFPNYSSELNVNALLLGDSALYLCASSFRGLTSNQPQHFGDGTRLSIL.

Comments on this clone: Within the sample, other DNA sequences also encode this same CDR3. CDR3 in DNA: TGTGCCATCAGTGAGACGAGGGAGCAGTACTTC. This encodes CAISETREQYF. The V and J genes are TRBV10-3 and TRBJ2-7; no clear D. Germline lookup yields CDR1 ENHRY and CDR2 SYGVKD. V dropped 2 bases and J dropped 7 bases, with 6 bases sitting between them. The CDR3 consists of 11 residues.

This clone was seen a handful of times. This specimen includes other DNA sequences encoding the same CDR3. The V and J genes are TRBV18 and TRBJ1-2; D unclear. This CDR3 has 13 residues. Germline V gene data show CDR1 as KGHSH and CDR2 as LQKENI. V shed 6 bases and J shed 3 bases, with 11 bases lying between them. The CDR3 loop reads CASSPDKDYGYTF. In DNA, the CDR3 is TGTGCCAGCTCCCCGGATAAGGACTATGGCTACACCTTC.